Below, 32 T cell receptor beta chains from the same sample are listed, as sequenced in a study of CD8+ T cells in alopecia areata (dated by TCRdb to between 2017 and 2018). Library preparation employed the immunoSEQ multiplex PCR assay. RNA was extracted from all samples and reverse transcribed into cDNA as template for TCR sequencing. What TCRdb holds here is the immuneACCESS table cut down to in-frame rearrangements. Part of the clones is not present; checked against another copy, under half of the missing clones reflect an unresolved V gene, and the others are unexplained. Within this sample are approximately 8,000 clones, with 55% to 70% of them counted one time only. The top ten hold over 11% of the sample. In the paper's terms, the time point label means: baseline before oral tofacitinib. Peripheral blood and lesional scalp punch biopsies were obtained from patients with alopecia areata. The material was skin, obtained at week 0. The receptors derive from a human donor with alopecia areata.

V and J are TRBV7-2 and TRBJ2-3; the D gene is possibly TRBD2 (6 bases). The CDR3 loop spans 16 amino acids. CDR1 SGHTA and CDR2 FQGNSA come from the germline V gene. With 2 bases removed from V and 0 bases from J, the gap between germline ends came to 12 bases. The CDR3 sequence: CASSLRAGPSTDTQYF. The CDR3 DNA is TGTGCCAGCAGCTTACGGGCGGGGCCTAGCACAGATACGCAGTATTTT.

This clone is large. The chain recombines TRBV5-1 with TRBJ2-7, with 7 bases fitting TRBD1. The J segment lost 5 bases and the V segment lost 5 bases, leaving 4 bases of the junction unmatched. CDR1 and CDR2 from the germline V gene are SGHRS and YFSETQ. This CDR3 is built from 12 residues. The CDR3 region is CASRKGGHEQYF. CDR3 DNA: TGCGCCAGCAGAAAAGGGGGCCACGAGCAGTACTTC.

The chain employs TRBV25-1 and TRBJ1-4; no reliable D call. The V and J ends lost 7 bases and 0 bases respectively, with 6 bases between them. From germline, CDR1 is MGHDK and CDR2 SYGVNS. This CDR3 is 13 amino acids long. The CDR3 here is CASKGATNEKLFF. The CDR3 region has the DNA TGTGCCAGCAAGGGCGCAACTAATGAAAAACTGTTTTTT.

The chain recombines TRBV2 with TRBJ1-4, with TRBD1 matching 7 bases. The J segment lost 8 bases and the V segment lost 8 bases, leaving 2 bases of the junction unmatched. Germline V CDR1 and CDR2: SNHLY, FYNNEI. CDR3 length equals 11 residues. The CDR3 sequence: CASQGGEKLFF. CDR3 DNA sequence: TGTGCCAGCCAGGGGGGGGAAAAACTGTTTTTT.

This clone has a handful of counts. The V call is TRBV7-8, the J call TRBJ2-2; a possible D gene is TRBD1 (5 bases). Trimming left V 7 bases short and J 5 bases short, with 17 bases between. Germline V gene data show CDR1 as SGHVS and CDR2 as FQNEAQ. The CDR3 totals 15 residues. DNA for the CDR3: TGTGCCAGCACCACACGACGACAGTTAACCGGGGAGCTGTTTTTT. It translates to CASTTRRQLTGELFF.

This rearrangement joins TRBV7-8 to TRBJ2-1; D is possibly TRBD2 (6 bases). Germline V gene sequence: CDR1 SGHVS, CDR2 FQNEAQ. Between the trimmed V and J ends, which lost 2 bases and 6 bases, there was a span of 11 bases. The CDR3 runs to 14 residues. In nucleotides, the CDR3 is TGTGCCAGCAGCTTATGGACTAAAACCAATGAGCAGTTCTTC. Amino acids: CASSLWTKTNEQFF.

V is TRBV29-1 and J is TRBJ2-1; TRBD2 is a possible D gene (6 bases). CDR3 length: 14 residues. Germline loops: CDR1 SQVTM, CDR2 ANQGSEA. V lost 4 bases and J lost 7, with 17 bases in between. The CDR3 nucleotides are TGCAGCGTTGCCCAGGGACTCGGAAGGAATGAGCAGTTCTTC. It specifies CSVAQGLGRNEQFF.

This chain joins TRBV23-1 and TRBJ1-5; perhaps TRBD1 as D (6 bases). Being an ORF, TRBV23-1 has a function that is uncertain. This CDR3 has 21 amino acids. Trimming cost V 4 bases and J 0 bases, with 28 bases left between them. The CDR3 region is CASSLEEQGPLGGGSNQPQHF. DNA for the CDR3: TGCGCCAGCAGTCTAGAGGAACAGGGACCGCTGGGGGGGGGTAGCAATCAGCCCCAGCATTTT.

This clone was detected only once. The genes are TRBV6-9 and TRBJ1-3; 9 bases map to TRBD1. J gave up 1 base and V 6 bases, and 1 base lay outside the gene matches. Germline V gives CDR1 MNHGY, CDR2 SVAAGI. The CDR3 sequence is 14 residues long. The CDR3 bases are TGTGCCAGCAGAGACAGGGGGTCTGGAAACACCATATATTTT. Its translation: CASRDRGSGNTIYF.

The CDR3 nucleotides are TGTGCCGCGGGGGGGTTTTACGAGCAGTACTTC. It codes for CAAGGFYEQYF. The gene calls are TRBV10-3 and TRBJ2-7; 9 positions match TRBD2. CDR1 ENHRY and CDR2 SYGVKD come from the germline V gene. V dropped 11 bases and J dropped 4; count of bases not matched to a gene: 3. This CDR3 spans 11 amino acids.

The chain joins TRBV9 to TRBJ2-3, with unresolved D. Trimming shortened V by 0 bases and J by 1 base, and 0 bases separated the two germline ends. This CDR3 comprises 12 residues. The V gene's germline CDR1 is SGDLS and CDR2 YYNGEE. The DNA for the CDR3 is TGTGCCAGCAGCGTAGGCACAGATACGCAGTATTTT. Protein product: CASSVGTDTQYF.

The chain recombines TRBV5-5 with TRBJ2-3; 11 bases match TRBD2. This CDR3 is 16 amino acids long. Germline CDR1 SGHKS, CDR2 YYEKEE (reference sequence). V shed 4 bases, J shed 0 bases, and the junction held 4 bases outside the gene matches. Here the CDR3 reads CASSRLAGGSTDTQYF. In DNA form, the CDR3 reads TGTGCCAGCAGCCGGCTAGCGGGGGGTAGCACAGATACGCAGTATTTT.

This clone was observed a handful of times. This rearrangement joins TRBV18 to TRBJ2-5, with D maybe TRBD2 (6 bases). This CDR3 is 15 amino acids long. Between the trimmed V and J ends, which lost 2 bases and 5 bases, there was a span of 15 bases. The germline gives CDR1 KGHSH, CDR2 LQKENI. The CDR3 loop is CASSPTTGSGETQYF. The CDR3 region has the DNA TGTGCCAGCTCACCAACAACGGGCAGCGGGGAGACCCAGTACTTC.

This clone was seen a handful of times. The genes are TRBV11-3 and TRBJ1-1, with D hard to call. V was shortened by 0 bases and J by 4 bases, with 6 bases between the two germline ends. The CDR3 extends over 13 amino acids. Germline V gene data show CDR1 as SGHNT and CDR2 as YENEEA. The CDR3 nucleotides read TGTGCCAGCAGCTTAGATCTAATCACTGAAGCTTTCTTT. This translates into CASSLDLITEAFF. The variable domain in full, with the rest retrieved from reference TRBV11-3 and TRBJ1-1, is EAGVVQSPRYKIIEKKQPVAFWCNPISGHNTLYWYLQNLGQGPELLIRYENEEAVDDSQLPKDRFSAERLKGVDSTLKIQPAELGDSAVYLCASSLDLITEAFFGQGTRLTVV.

CDR3 region: CASSPQPDRTHGYTF. DNA of the CDR3: TGCGCCAGCAGCCCCCAACCGGACAGAACGCATGGCTACACCTTC. The chain is built from TRBV4-3 and TRBJ1-2; a weak D match, TRBD1 (6 bases). This CDR3 contains 15 residues. Germline CDR1 is LGHNA and CDR2 is YSLEER. V lost 4 bases and J 6 bases, leaving 18 bases between the germline ends.

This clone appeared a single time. CDR3 DNA sequence: TGTGCCACCAGCAGAGCAGGGAACACCGGGGAGCTGTTTTTT. This codes for CATSRAGNTGELFF. The chain combines TRBV15 with TRBJ2-2; D is undetermined. Between the trimmed V and J ends, which lost 1 base and 1 base, there was a span of 4 bases. The CDR3 contains 14 residues. Per germline, CDR1 LNHNV and CDR2 YYDKDF (reference sequence).

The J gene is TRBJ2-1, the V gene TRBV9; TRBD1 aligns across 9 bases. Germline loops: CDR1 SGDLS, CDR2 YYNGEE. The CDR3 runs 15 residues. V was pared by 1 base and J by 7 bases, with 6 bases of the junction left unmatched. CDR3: CASSVTGQGRNEQFF. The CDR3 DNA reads TGTGCCAGCAGCGTAACGGGACAGGGACGGAATGAGCAGTTCTTC.

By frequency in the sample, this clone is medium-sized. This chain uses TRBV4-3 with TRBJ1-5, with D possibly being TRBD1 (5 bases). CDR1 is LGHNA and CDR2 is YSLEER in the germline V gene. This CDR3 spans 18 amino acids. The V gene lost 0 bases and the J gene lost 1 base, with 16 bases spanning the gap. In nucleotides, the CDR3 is TGCGCCAGCAGCCAAGAATTTATTGGGGAGGGGAGCAATCAGCCCCAGCATTTT. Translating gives CASSQEFIGEGSNQPQHF.

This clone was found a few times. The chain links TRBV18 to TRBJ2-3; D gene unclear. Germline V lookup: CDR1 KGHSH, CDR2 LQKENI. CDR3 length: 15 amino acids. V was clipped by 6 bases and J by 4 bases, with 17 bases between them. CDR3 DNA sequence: TGTGCCAGCTCCGTATTGGGGTTCCAAGCAGATACGCAGTATTTT. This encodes CASSVLGFQADTQYF.

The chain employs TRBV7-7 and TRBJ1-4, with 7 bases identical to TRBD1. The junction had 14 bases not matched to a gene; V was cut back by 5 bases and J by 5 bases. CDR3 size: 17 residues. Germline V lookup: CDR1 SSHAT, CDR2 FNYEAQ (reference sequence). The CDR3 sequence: CASSRVSRDSQNEKLFF. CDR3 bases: TGTGCCAGCAGCCGAGTGTCCCGGGACAGCCAAAATGAAAAACTGTTTTTT.

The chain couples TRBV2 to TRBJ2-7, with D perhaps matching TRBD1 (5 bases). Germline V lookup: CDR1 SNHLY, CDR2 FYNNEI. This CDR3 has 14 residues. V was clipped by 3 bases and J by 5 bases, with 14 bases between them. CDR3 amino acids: CASSDRQGWDEQYF. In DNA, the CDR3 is TGTGCCAGCAGTGATCGGCAGGGATGGGACGAGCAGTACTTC.

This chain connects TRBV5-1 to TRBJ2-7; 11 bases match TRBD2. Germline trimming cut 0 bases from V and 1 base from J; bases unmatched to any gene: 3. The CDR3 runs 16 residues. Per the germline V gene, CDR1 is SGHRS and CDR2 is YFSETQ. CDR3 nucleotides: TGCGCCAGCAGCTTGGGGGGGACTAGCGGATCCTACGAGCAGTACTTC. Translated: CASSLGGTSGSYEQYF. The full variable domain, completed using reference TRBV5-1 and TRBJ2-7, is KAGVTQTPRYLIKTRGQQVTLSCSPISGHRSVSWYQQTPGQGLQFLFEYFSETQRNKGNFPGRFSGRQFSNSRSEMNVSTLELGDSALYLCASSLGGTSGSYEQYFGPGTRLTVT.

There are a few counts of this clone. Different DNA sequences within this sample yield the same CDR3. The CDR3 DNA sequence: TGTGCCATCAGTGAGCGGGGAACGAACACCGGGGAGCTGTTTTTT. This gives the protein CAISERGTNTGELFF. The chain joins TRBV10-3 to TRBJ2-2; D is perhaps TRBD2 (5 bases). Germline V gene sequence: CDR1 ENHRY, CDR2 SYGVKD. The CDR3 is 15 residues long. Trimming cost V 2 bases and J 0 bases, with 7 bases left between them.

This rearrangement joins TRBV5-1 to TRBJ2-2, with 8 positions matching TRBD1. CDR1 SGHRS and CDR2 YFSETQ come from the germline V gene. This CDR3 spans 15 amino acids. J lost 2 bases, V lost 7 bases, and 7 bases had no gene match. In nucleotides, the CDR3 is TGCGCCAGCCGACCCGGACAGGGAAACACCGGGGAGCTGTTTTTT. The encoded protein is CASRPGQGNTGELFF.

The CDR3: CASSGTLNTEAFF. In DNA, the CDR3 is TGTGCCAGCTCTGGGACACTGAACACTGAAGCTTTCTTT. This chain uses TRBV6-5 with TRBJ1-1; a weak D match, TRBD1 (6 bases). The CDR3 sequence is 13 residues long. From germline, CDR1 is MNHEY and CDR2 SVGAGI. V lost 8 bases to trimming and J lost 0 bases, with 10 bases between them.

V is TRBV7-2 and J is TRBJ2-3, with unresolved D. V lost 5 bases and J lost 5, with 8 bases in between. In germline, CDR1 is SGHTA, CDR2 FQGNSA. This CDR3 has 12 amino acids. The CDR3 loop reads CASSPSRDTQYF. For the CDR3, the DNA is TGTGCCAGCAGCCCCTCCAGAGATACGCAGTATTTT.

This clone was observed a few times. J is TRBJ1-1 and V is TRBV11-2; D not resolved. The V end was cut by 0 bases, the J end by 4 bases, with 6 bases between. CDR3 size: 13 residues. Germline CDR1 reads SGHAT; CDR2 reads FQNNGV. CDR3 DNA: TGTGCCAGCAGCTTAGATCTAATCACTGAAGCTTTCTTT. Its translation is CASSLDLITEAFF.

CDR3 DNA sequence: TGCGCCAGCAGCTTGGCAGTAGGGGCTGAGGATGGCTACACCTTC. As protein: CASSLAVGAEDGYTF. V gene TRBV5-1 combines with J gene TRBJ1-2, with D perhaps TRBD1 (5 bases). The germline V gene encodes CDR1 SGHRS and CDR2 YFSETQ. The CDR3 contains 15 residues. Trimming cost V 0 bases and J 6 bases, with 15 bases left between them.

CDR3 coding DNA: TGCGCCAGCAGTCCCAGCGGGAGTCAGCCCCAGCATTTT. The encoded protein is CASSPSGSQPQHF. The V and J genes are TRBV23-1 and TRBJ1-5; no firm D call. TRBV23-1 is an ORF, and what it does is uncertain. This CDR3 is built from 13 residues. Trimming pared 4 bases from V and 6 bases from J, leaving 10 bases between.

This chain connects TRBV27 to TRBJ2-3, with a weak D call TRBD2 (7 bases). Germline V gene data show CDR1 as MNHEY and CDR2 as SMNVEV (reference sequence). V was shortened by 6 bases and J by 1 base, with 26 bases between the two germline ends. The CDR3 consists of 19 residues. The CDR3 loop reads CASSHSYRGRGLRTDTQYF. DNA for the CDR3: TGTGCCAGCAGCCATTCTTACCGGGGGCGGGGGCTCCGCACAGATACGCAGTATTTT.

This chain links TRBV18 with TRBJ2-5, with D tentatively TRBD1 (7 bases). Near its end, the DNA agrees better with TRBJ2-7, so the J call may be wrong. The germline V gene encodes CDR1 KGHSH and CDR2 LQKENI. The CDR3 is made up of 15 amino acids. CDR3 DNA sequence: TGTGCCAGCTCACCCGGACAGGAGGGCTCCTACGAGCAGTACTTC. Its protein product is CASSPGQEGSYEQYF.

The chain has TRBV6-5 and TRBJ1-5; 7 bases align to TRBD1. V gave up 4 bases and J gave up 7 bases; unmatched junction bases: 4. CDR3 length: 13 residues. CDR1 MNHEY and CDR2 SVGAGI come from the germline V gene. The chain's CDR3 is CASSSTGYQPQHF. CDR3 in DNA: TGTGCCAGCAGTTCGACAGGGTACCAGCCCCAGCATTTT.